This T cell receptor (beta chain) was captured in a study of blood T cell repertoires in COVID-19. The CDR3 extends over 17 amino acids. Trimming at V came to 5 bases and at J to 9 bases, leaving 14 bases not matched to a gene. Germline CDR1 and CDR2: LGHDT and YNNKEL (reference sequence). Profiling relied on immunoSEQ multiplex PCR, and the TCRdb table lists in-frame clones only, not all of them. Here the sample spans some 140,000 clones, about 80% being singletons. The receptor comes from a woman in her sixties with acute or convalescent COVID-19. This chain links TRBV3-1 (or the pseudogene TRBV3-2) with TRBJ2-5, with 14 bases lining up with TRBD2. Sequenced material: peripheral blood. The CDR3 nucleotides read TGTGCCAGCAGCTCGAATACGGGACTAGCGGGGGTGCGGCCCCAGTACTTC. Translating it yields CASSSNTGLAGVRPQYF.